What follows describes a single T cell receptor beta chain. This sample is drawn from a study of tumor-infiltrating lymphocytes in oesophageal squamous cell carcinoma. TCRdb reprocessed the PCR reads with MiXCR, giving one entry per CDR3 protein. The table records roughly 10,000 distinct CDR3 sequences, roughly 58% of them present only once. The ends lost 1 base at V and 1 base at J; junction bases unmatched: 1. The CDR3 is 15 residues long. The chain is built from TRBV12-3 or TRBV12-4 and TRBJ2-1; 7 nucleotides align to TRBD1. The origin of this receptor is a female donor with esophageal squamous cell carcinoma. Material: esophageal tumor tissue. The CDR3 protein is CASSLGDSSYNEQFF. The DNA of the CDR3 is TGTGCCAGCAGTTTAGGGGACAGTTCCTACAATGAGCAGTTCTTC.